This entry lists 27 T cell receptor beta chains sequenced from one sample in a study of identical twins (dated by TCRdb to about 2016). Library construction relied on 5' RACE. Data came from an Illumina HiSeq 2000. TCRdb's own reprocessing of the public reads used fastp at Q25 and MiXCR and kept productive beta chains. Each record represents a unique CDR3 protein, reported with the most common genes and DNA among its rows. This sample lists hundreds of thousands of distinct CDR3 sequences; 7% to 8.5% were detected once. In total, the top ten clones hold under 6.5% of the sample. Another study also made use of these data, one on yellow fever vaccine responses in identical twins.

Sequences were obtained from CD8+ T cells sorted from blood. The receptors derive from a woman aged 18-29 years in good health.

This clonotype was recorded many times. The V call is TRBV4-1, the J call TRBJ2-5; D assignment may be TRBD1 or TRBD2 (7 bases each). Trimming took off 0 bases at V and 1 base at J, with 15 bases between the two ends. The CDR3 has 17 amino acids. Per germline, CDR1 MGHRA and CDR2 YSYEKL. The CDR3 nucleotides are TGCGCCAGCAGCCAAGATCCAGGGGGAGGGCCCCAAGAGACCCAGTACTTC. It yields the protein CASSQDPGGGPQETQYF.

V is TRBV4-2 and J is TRBJ2-2, with 10 bases matching TRBD2. The CDR3 extends over 19 amino acids. Germline CDR1 is LGHNA and CDR2 is YNFKEQ. The V gene end was trimmed by 0 bases and the J gene end by 6 bases; junction bases not matched to a gene: 13. The DNA for the CDR3 is TGTGCCAGCAGCCAAGATCCAGCGGGAGGGCCTCGTAGCGCCGGGGAGCTGTTTTTT. Translation gives CASSQDPAGGPRSAGELFF.

The chain couples TRBV5-1 to TRBJ2-1; 14 nucleotides line up with TRBD2. From germline, CDR1 is SGHRS and CDR2 YFSETQ. The CDR3 consists of 20 residues. With 0 bases clipped from V and 8 bases from J, the junction kept 16 bases outside the gene matches. CDR3 nucleotide sequence: TGCGCCAGCAGCTTGGCCTTGACTAGCGGGGGGGGACGACCAGTGGATGAGCAGTTCTTC. Its translation is CASSLALTSGGGRPVDEQFF.

This chain links TRBV20-1 with TRBJ2-2; 8 bases are shared with TRBD1. V shed 2 bases, J shed 3 bases, and the junction held 5 bases outside the gene matches. CDR1 is DFQATT and CDR2 is SNEGSKA in the germline V gene (reference sequence). CDR3 size: 15 residues. CDR3 residues: CSARSTGADTGELFF. DNA of the CDR3: TGCAGTGCTAGATCGACAGGGGCTGACACCGGGGAGCTGTTTTTT.

This clonotype was seen many times. This chain joins TRBV28 and TRBJ1-1; D gene unclear. This CDR3 spans 13 amino acids. Trimming cost V 0 bases and J 4 bases, with 6 bases left between them. Germline lookup yields CDR1 MDHEN and CDR2 SYDVKM. For the CDR3, the DNA is TGTGCCAGCAGTTTATGGGCGGGCACTGAAGCTTTCTTT. Protein sequence: CASSLWAGTEAFF.

V gene TRBV7-8 combines with J gene TRBJ2-1, with D tentatively TRBD2 (5 bases). V was pared by 2 bases and J by 3 bases, with 8 bases between. This CDR3 spans 14 amino acids. Germline V gene data show CDR1 as SGHVS and CDR2 as FQNEAQ. CDR3 sequence (DNA): TGTGCCAGCAGCTTAACTAGTTTCTACAATGAGCAGTTCTTC. As protein: CASSLTSFYNEQFF.

The chain links TRBV7-8 to TRBJ2-1, with 9 bases lining up with TRBD2. Germline assignment: CDR1 SGHVS and CDR2 FQNEAQ. The V segment lost 7 bases and the J segment 2 bases; nucleotides outside the gene matches: 9. The CDR3 is 16 amino acids. The CDR3 loop is CASNSYSGRPYNEQFF. The CDR3 nucleotides read TGTGCCAGCAATTCCTATAGCGGGAGACCCTACAATGAGCAGTTCTTC.

This rearrangement joins TRBV4-1 to TRBJ2-7; 8 bases line up with TRBD1. The CDR3 has 18 amino acids. CDR1 and CDR2 (germline): MGHRA, YSYEKL. J gave up 4 bases and V 3 bases, and 17 bases lay outside the gene matches. The CDR3 nucleotides are TGCGCCAGCAGCCAGTTACCTGCAGGGGGCGAAGTTCTGTACGAGCAGTACGTC. The encoded protein is CASSQLPAGGEVLYEQYV.

DNA for the CDR3: TGCAGCGTCGTCCAGACCACTAACTATGGCTACACCTTC. This encodes CSVVQTTNYGYTF. V usage is TRBV29-1 and J usage is TRBJ1-2; D is uncertain. Between the trimmed V and J ends, which lost 6 bases and 0 bases, there was a span of 11 bases. Germline V gene sequence: CDR1 SQVTM, CDR2 ANQGSEA. There are 13 residues in the CDR3.

Only a few counts were recorded for this clonotype. The V gene is TRBV6-5, the J gene TRBJ2-6, with D possibly being TRBD1 or TRBD2 (5 bases each). Germline V gives CDR1 MNHEY, CDR2 SVGAGI. The CDR3 extends over 18 amino acids. V shed 2 bases and J shed 1 base, with 15 bases lying between them. Written as DNA, the CDR3 is TGTGCCAGCAGTTACGAAGTGGTGGGGGAGTCTGGGGCCAACGTCCTGACTTTC. Its translation: CASSYEVVGESGANVLTF.

This sequence joins TRBV6-2 or TRBV6-3 and TRBJ2-1; D is possibly TRBD2 (6 bases). This CDR3 region has 16 residues. Germline lookup yields CDR1 MNHEY and CDR2 SVGEGT. The V end was cut by 5 bases, the J end by 0 bases, with 14 bases between. The CDR3 DNA follows: TGTGCCAGCAGTACCCCTTTCGGGAGCTCCTACAATGAGCAGTTCTTC. Encoded protein: CASSTPFGSSYNEQFF.

This chain links TRBV7-9 with TRBJ1-1; D is ambiguous. V lost 5 bases and J lost 2, with 9 bases in between. CDR1 SEHNR and CDR2 FQNEAQ come from the germline V gene (reference sequence). The length of the CDR3 is 13 residues. CDR3 DNA: TGTGCCAGCAGCCCATGGACCAACACTGAAGCTTTCTTT. Amino acid sequence: CASSPWTNTEAFF.

The chain uses TRBV3-1 and TRBJ2-2; D may be TRBD2 (5 bases). The germline V gene encodes CDR1 LGHDT and CDR2 YNNKEL (reference sequence). This CDR3 is built from 17 residues. V was pared by 4 bases and J by 0 bases, with 15 bases between. Here the CDR3 reads CASSPPGSAANTGELFF. For the CDR3, the DNA is TGTGCCAGCAGCCCACCTGGGAGCGCGGCGAACACCGGGGAGCTGTTTTTT.

This chain uses TRBV12-3 or TRBV12-4 with TRBJ2-2, with 7 bases identical to TRBD2. J gave up 4 bases and V 5 bases, and 4 bases lay outside the gene matches. This CDR3 is 14 amino acids long. CDR3 nucleotide sequence: TGTGCCAGCAGTGGGGAGGGGCCCACCGGGGAGCTGTTTTTT. Protein: CASSGEGPTGELFF.

In this sample, this clonotype turned up many times. The chain is built from TRBV15 and TRBJ2-1; D is undetermined. The V gene lost 4 bases and the J gene lost 0 bases, with 7 bases spanning the gap. The CDR3 runs to 14 residues. Germline assignment: CDR1 LNHNV and CDR2 YYDKDF (reference sequence). CDR3 sequence: CATSTGRSYNEQFF. CDR3 sequence (DNA): TGTGCCACCAGCACCGGCCGCTCCTACAATGAGCAGTTCTTC.

This clonotype was found a few times. This chain connects TRBV7-6 to TRBJ2-2; TRBD1 is a possible D gene (6 bases). V lost 5 bases and J 3 bases, leaving 10 bases between the germline ends. Germline-derived CDR1 and CDR2 are SGHVS and FNYEAQ. This CDR3 is built from 14 residues. CDR3 loop: CASSPGQYTGELFF. As DNA, the CDR3 is TGTGCCAGCAGCCCAGGACAGTACACCGGGGAGCTGTTTTTT.

The table lists this clonotype with a few counts. The chain combines TRBV4-2 with TRBJ2-7; tentative D call: TRBD1 (6 bases). The V gene lost 0 bases and the J gene lost 6 bases, with 12 bases spanning the gap. Germline V lookup: CDR1 LGHNA, CDR2 YNFKEQ. This CDR3 is 14 amino acids long. In DNA form, the CDR3 reads TGTGCCAGCAGCCAAGAATTCCAACAGGGCGAGCAGTACTTC. Protein sequence: CASSQEFQQGEQYF.

This chain links TRBV5-1 with TRBJ1-1, with D unclear. The CDR3 consists of 14 residues. The V and J ends lost 6 bases and 2 bases respectively, with 14 bases between them. The V gene's germline CDR1 is SGHRS and CDR2 YFSETQ. This CDR3 is CASTPWERNTEAFF. In DNA form, the CDR3 reads TGCGCCAGCACCCCATGGGAACGCAACACTGAAGCTTTCTTT.

The chain recombines TRBV11-2 with TRBJ1-1; D remains unclear. V dropped 1 base and J dropped 5 bases, with 8 bases sitting between them. The length of the CDR3 is 13 residues. Germline CDR1 is SGHAT and CDR2 is FQNNGV. The CDR3 DNA reads TGTGCCAGCAGCTTAGGACTACAGACTGAAGCTTTCTTT. The encoded protein is CASSLGLQTEAFF. The full variable domain, with the rest looked up from reference TRBV11-2 and TRBJ1-1, is EAGVAQSPRYKIIEKRQSVAFWCNPISGHATLYWYQQILGQGPKLLIQFQNNGVVDDSQLPKDRFSAERLKGVDSTLKIQPAKLEDSAVYLCASSLGLQTEAFFGQGTRLTVV.

In DNA, the CDR3 is TGTGCCAGCAGCTTAGAGCGGGGGGGCCGGCGCACAGATACGCAGTATTTT. This translates into CASSLERGGRRTDTQYF. V and J are TRBV7-2 and TRBJ2-3; 10 bases map to TRBD2. CDR1 SGHTA and CDR2 FQGNSA come from the germline V gene. The CDR3 loop spans 17 amino acids. With 1 base clipped from V and 1 base from J, the junction kept 5 bases outside the gene matches.

This clonotype was seen repeatedly, ten times or more. V and J are TRBV4-1 and TRBJ1-6; D call uncertain. V was shortened by 4 bases and J by 9 bases, with 13 bases between the two germline ends. This CDR3 has 14 amino acids. Germline CDR1 and CDR2: MGHRA and YSYEKL. As DNA, the CDR3 is TGCGCCAGCAGCCTAGGAACGATCGGTTCACCCCTCCACTTT. As protein: CASSLGTIGSPLHF.

This clonotype was picked up many times. The chain combines TRBV28 with TRBJ2-1, with D possibly TRBD1 on 6 matching bases. Per germline, CDR1 MDHEN and CDR2 SYDVKM. V shed 10 bases and J shed 7 bases, with 14 bases lying between them. The CDR3 consists of 12 residues. DNA of the CDR3: TGTGCCATCACGAAACAGGGTAATGAGCAGTTCTTC. Its translation is CAITKQGNEQFF.

The chain is built from TRBV20-1 and TRBJ2-1; D is possibly TRBD2 (5 bases). The V gene's germline CDR1 is DFQATT and CDR2 SNEGSKA (reference sequence). The CDR3 is 15 residues long. V was pared by 7 bases and J by 6 bases, with 22 bases between. The CDR3 loop reads CSVTAGESAVNEQFF. The DNA of the CDR3 is TGCAGTGTTACCGCCGGGGAGTCGGCAGTCAATGAGCAGTTCTTC.

In its sample, this clonotype was seen a few times. The chain joins TRBV20-1 to TRBJ2-3, with D perhaps matching TRBD2 (6 bases). The V gene's germline CDR1 is DFQATT and CDR2 SNEGSKA (reference sequence). The CDR3 has 16 residues. Deletions cut 6 bases from V and 1 base from J, with 20 bases between. CDR3 loop: CSALTLAIEGTDTQYF. The CDR3 DNA is TGCAGTGCCCTCACCCTAGCGATAGAGGGCACAGATACGCAGTATTTT.

J is TRBJ2-1 and V is TRBV6-1; no clear D. This CDR3 has 14 residues. CDR1 and CDR2 (germline): MNHNS, SASEGT. V dropped 1 base and J dropped 6 bases, with 10 bases sitting between them. The CDR3, as DNA: TGTGCCAGCAGTGAAGGCGACGTGGCCAATGAGCAGTTCTTC. Encoded protein: CASSEGDVANEQFF.

This clonotype appeared a few times. The chain couples TRBV7-9 to TRBJ2-7, with 7 nucleotides matching TRBD2. The J segment lost 0 bases and the V segment lost 1 base, leaving 9 bases of the junction unmatched. Germline V CDR1 and CDR2: SEHNR, FQNEAQ (reference sequence). This CDR3 comprises 17 residues. CDR3 loop: CASSLGSEGGSSYEQYF. CDR3 bases: TGTGCCAGCAGCTTAGGGTCCGAGGGAGGGTCCTCCTACGAGCAGTACTTC.

The chain combines TRBV7-9 with TRBJ2-1, with 8 positions matching TRBD1. V dropped 1 base and J dropped 5; count of bases not matched to a gene: 10. CDR1 is SEHNR and CDR2 is FQNEAQ in the germline V gene (reference sequence). The CDR3 spans 17 residues. CDR3 in DNA: TGTGCCAGCAGCTTAGTTGATTGGGACAGGTTAAACAATGAGCAGTTCTTC. This codes for CASSLVDWDRLNNEQFF.